This paragraph covers one T cell receptor (beta chain) sequence. Its antigen is not yet known. A junction boundary mismatches the germline segment, possibly from a read error. The library relied on PCR. The instrument was a HiSeq X Ten. The public sequencing data were trimmed at Q25 with fastp and processed into clonotypes with MiXCR by TCRdb, which kept only in-frame beta chains. CDR3 protein sequences are deduplicated, and each keeps its most common genes and DNA. The sample has about 23,000 distinct CDR3 sequences on record, 40% to 65% of them singletons. The top ten clonotypes cover over 20% of the sample. The sample belongs to a study of CD4 and CD8 cells across lung adenocarcinoma regions listed by TCRdb under 2018. In terms of the full investigation: To look at intratumor heterogeneity in the T cell receptor repertoire, the study compared tumor centers against tumor margins.

Donors were patients with localized lung adenocarcinoma, a subtype of non-small cell lung cancer. Samples were obtained from the centers of localized lung adenocarcinomas. CD4+ T cells from tumor tissue were profiled separately from CD8+ T cells for TCR repertoire analysis. According to the germline V gene, CDR1 reads MNHEY and CDR2 reads SVGAGI. There are 16 amino acids in the CDR3, from cysteine to phenylalanine inclusive. The sequence is cut down to CDR3 DNA, 48 bases in frame from base 1. The chain is assembled from TRBV6-5 and TRBJ2-2; the D gene cannot be named for sure. This TCR was recovered from a male donor with lung adenocarcinoma. The CD4 and CD8 labels of this study may be unreliable. Sequencing used CD4+ T cells from the center of a lung tumor. The cell subset or site label on this specimen signifies: tumor center region. The CDR3 amino acid sequence is: CASSYQQAVITGEQFF. At the DNA level, the sequence is TGTGCCAGCAGTTATCAGCAGGCTGTGATCACCGGTGAGCAGTTTTTT.